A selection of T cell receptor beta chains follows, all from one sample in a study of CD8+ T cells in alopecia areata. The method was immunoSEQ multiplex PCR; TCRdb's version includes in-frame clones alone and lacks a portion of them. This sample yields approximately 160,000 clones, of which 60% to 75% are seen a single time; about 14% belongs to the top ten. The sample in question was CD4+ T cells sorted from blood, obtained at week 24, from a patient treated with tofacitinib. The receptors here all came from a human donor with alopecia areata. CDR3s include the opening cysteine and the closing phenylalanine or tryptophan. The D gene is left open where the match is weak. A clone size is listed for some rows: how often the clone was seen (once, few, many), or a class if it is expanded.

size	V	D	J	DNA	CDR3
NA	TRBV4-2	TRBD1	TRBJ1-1	TGTGCCGGCAGCCAAGAAGAGGGGGCGCTTGCTGAAGCTTTCTTT	CAGSQEEGALAEAFF
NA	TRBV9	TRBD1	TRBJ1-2	TGTGCCAGCAGCGTAGCTGGCGAGGGGGCGGCTCACTATGGCTACACCTTC	CASSVAGEGAAHYGYTF
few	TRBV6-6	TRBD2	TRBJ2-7	TGTGCCAGCAGTAACGGACTAGCGGGGGGGCGCAACGAGCAGTACTTC	CASSNGLAGGRNEQYF
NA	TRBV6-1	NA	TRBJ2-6	TGTGCCAGCAGTGCTCCAGCGGTCTCTGGGGCCAACGTCCTGACTTTC	CASSAPAVSGANVLTF
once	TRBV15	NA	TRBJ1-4	TGTGCCACCAGCAGTGTCGACAACCGGGCCGAAAAACTGTTTTTT	CATSSVDNRAEKLFF
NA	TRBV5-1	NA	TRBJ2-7	TGCGCCAGCAGCTCCGGGTGGGTCCGGGACAACTCCTACGAGCAGTACTTC	CASSSGWVRDNSYEQYF
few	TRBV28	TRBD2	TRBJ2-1	TGTGCCAGCAGTTTAGCGGGGGTTTACAATGAGCAGTTCTTC	CASSLAGVYNEQFF
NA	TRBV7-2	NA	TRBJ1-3	TGTGCCAGCAGCTTACCCCAACATTCTGGAAACACCATATATTTT	CASSLPQHSGNTIYF
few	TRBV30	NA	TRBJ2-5	TGTGCCTGGAGTGTAGGGGTGAATCAAGAGACCCAGTACTTC	CAWSVGVNQETQYF
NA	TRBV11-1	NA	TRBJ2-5	TGTGCCAGCAGCGCAACCCCGGGCCAAGAGACCCAGTACTTC	CASSATPGQETQYF
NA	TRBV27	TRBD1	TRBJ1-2	TGTGCCAGCAGTCTTCGGACAGGGTACGGTGGCTACACCTTC	CASSLRTGYGGYTF
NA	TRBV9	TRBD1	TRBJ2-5	TGTGCCAGCAGCGGGACAGGGGGCGTGGAGACCCAGTACTTC	CASSGTGGVETQYF
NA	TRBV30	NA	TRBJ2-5	TGTGCCTGGAGTCAAGGAAGTGCGGAGACCCAGTACTTC	CAWSQGSAETQYF
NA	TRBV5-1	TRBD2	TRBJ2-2	TGCGCCAGCAGCGACCTAGCGGGGGAGAACACCGGGGAGCTGTTTTTT	CASSDLAGENTGELFF
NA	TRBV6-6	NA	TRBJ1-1	TGTGCCAGCAGTCCCATGAACACTGAAGCTTTCTTT	CASSPMNTEAFF
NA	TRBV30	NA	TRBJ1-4	TGTGCCTGGAGTGCCACAGGGTTTTCGGAAAAACTGTTTTTT	CAWSATGFSEKLFF
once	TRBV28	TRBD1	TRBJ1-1	TGTGCCAGCAGTTTTTTGAACAGGGGGCTTGTGAACACTGAAGCTTTCTTT	CASSFLNRGLVNTEAFF
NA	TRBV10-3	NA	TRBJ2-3	TGTGCCATCAGTGACGGCTTGGGGGGCACAGATACGCAGTATTTT	CAISDGLGGTDTQYF
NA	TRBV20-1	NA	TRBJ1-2	TGCAGCCCAGGGCACAACTATGGCTACACCTTC	CSPGHNYGYTF
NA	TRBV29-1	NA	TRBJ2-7	TGCAGCGTTTCAGAGGGATCGGGGCAGTACTTC	CSVSEGSGQYF
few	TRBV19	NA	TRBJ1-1	TGTGCCAGTAGTATTGGCGCAGGGCTACTGAACACTGAAGCTTTCTTT	CASSIGAGLLNTEAFF
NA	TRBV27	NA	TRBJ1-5	TGTGCCAGCACCGCTCGGACCATGGCCGAACTCAATCAGCCCCAGCATTTT	CASTARTMAELNQPQHF
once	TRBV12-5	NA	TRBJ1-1	TGTGCTAGTGGGACCCCGTTTGTGGAAGTCACTGAAGCTTTCTTT	CASGTPFVEVTEAFF
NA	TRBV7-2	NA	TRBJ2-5	TGTGCCAGCAGCTTAGTTGCCCGCCAAGAGACCCAGTACTTC	CASSLVARQETQYF
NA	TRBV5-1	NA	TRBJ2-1	TGCGCCAGCAGCTTGGGGGCCACAGGGAACAATGAGCAGTTCTTC	CASSLGATGNNEQFF
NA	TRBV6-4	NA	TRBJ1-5	TGTGCCAGCAGTGAAAATGTTAATCAGCCCCAGCATTTT	CASSENVNQPQHF
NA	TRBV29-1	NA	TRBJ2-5	TGCAGCGTTGCCCCCCAGGATGAAGAGACCCAGTACTTC	CSVAPQDEETQYF
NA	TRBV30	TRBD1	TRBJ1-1	TGTGCCTGGAGTGTACGGGACAGGGGGCCCTACGAAGCTTTCTTT	CAWSVRDRGPYEAFF
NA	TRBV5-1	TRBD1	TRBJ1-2	TGCGCCAGCACCATTGGGAGGACGGACAGGGCTGTCTATGGCTACACCTTC	CASTIGRTDRAVYGYTF
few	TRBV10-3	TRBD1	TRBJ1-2	TGTGCCACCGGACAGGGGGCGTTTGGCTACACCTTC	CATGQGAFGYTF
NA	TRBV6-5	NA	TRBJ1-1	TGTGCCAGCAGTGAAGCAGCTGATACTGAAGCTTTCTTT	CASSEAADTEAFF
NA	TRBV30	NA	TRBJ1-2	TGTGCCTGGAGTGTACAGTGGGGCTACACCTTC	CAWSVQWGYTF
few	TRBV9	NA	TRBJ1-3	TGTGCCAGCAGCGTTATGGGGACGCTTGGAAACACCATATATTTT	CASSVMGTLGNTIYF
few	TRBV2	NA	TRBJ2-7	TGTGCCAGCGGGTTCTCCTACGAGCAGTACTTC	CASGFSYEQYF
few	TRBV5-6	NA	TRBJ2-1	TGTGCCAGCAGCTTACTCGGGGACTACAATGAGCAGTTCTTC	CASSLLGDYNEQFF
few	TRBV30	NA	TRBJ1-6	TGTGCCTCCTCGAGGGAGAATTCACCCCTCCACTTT	CASSRENSPLHF
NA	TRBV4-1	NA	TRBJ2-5	NA	CASSQVGGGAKDF
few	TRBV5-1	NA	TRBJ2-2	TGCGCCAGCAGCTCCCTACAGAACACCGGGGAGCTGTTTTTT	CASSSLQNTGELFF
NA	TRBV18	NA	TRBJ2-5	TGTGCCAGCTCACCCCAAGAGACCCAGTACTTC	CASSPQETQYF
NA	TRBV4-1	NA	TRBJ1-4	TGCGCCAGCAGCCCGCCCGGGGGTAATGAAAAACTGTTTTTT	CASSPPGGNEKLFF
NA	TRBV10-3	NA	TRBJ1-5	TGTGCCATCAGTGAGATGGTAGATCAGCCCCAGCATTTT	CAISEMVDQPQHF
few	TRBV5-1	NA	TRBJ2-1	TGCGCCAGCAGCTTGGCCGTCGGGACCCCGGTGGGGGATGAGCAGTTCTTC	CASSLAVGTPVGDEQFF